This T cell receptor beta chain was recovered during a study of shared clonotypes between healthy human individuals (dated by TCRdb to about 2020). Regarding the research as a whole: The cohort included a few men and a couple of women between 18 and 49 years of age. Different laboratories and diverse techniques were used to prepare libraries and sequence TCR repertoires, to increase sequencing depth and limit assay-specific biases. The study deeply sequenced blood TCR repertoires of about 5 healthy adults to estimate repertoire size and the extent of clonotype sharing between individuals. Leukapheresis yielded between about 0.9 and 9 billion PBMCs per donor. For each donor, CD4 naive and CD4 memory were each run on three plates, CD8 naive on two plates, and CD8 memory on one plate. Overall study results and their limits: Because the study included only a small number of donors, the genetic and exposure-history diversity represented was limited. Incomplete sequencing was indicated by rarefaction of sorted-subset datasets, despite the large sequencing depth. Naive subsets generally had larger estimated clonotype richness than memory subsets. Sampling was limited to blood, and TCR repertoires in tissue likely differ from TCR repertoires in blood. Sharing across four donors was observed for about 5% of naive CD4, over 3% of naive CD8, about 2.3% of memory CD4, and roughly 0.43% of memory CD8 clonotypes. Compared with non-shared clonotypes, clonotypes shared by all four sorted-subset donors had higher generation probabilities. Based on pairwise subsampling, the degree of clonotype sharing among donors was expected to be affected by sequencing depth.

TCR CDR3 regions were amplified from genomic DNA by multiplex PCR using the deep immunoSEQ assay. Genomic DNA extracted from each cell subset was distributed evenly over all wells of several immunoSEQ 96-well plates, and each plate served as one replicate. For sorted subsets, around 200 ng genomic DNA, equal to tens of thousands of T cell genomes, was loaded into each replicate PCR. Purified libraries were measured with a Qubit 3.0 fluorometer, size-checked on a Bioanalyzer 2100, and measured again with the KAPA Library Quantification kit. Every immunoSEQ 96-well plate was sequenced on a dedicated single-read 150-cycle Illumina NextSeq 550 flow cell. As for how the authors treated the data: The immunoSEQ output contained only junctional sequences without quality scores, so filtering could not match that applied to full-length reads. Sequences were annotated with PyIR, a Python wrapper for IgBLAST v1.9, and V/J genes and CDR3 were assigned using IMGT germline references. Reads with weak V/J assignments (E-value above 1e-6), missing CDR3, stop codons, out-of-frame junctions, or ambiguous translated residues were removed. V3J clonotypes were defined as sequences sharing the same inferred V gene, J gene, and CDR3 amino acid sequence. The percentage overlap between two repertoires was calculated by dividing the number of shared unique clonotypes by the size of the smaller repertoire. Repertoire richness was assessed with RTK rarefaction, the Chao1 estimator, and Recon v2.1 estimates of unobserved clonotypes. Generation probabilities were computed with OLGA for all TCRbeta clonotypes obtained by the gDNA method from a handful of donors. TCRdb re-hosts the immuneACCESS table, in-frame sequences only. Its copies lack some clones; in the studies checked, an unresolved V gene accounts for under half of them, and the cause for the rest is not known. The D gene and trimming were derived from the DNA, and the V and J assignments and clone size from that table. For this sample there are 500,000 to 550,000 clones; roughly 95% appear just once. The ten most abundant clones make up approximately 0.06% of the sample.

As to this clone: Its antigen is not yet known. No much larger clonotype is one base removed from it; base qualities were not supplied.

From cysteine to phenylalanine, the CDR3 is 14 amino acids long. The retained sequence is limited to the CDR3, 42 bases, with the frame set at the first base. The germline V and J ends show losses of 8 bases and 0 bases respectively, and no gene match explains 4 bases of the junction. CDR1 and CDR2 were assigned from the germline V gene as MNHNS and SASEGT. The donors were healthy, HIV-negative adults who had no recently reported acute infections or vaccinations. All donors were Caucasian adults living in Nashville, Tennessee, USA. CD4+ T cells were enriched through magnetic negative selection, after which naive cells were positively selected on CD45RA and the remaining negative fraction served as the memory subset. Blood was obtained by leukapheresis, after which PBMCs were separated by Ficoll-Histopaque density gradient centrifugation and cryopreserved in liquid nitrogen vapor phase. Purity and quantity of every magnetically sorted T cell population were checked by analytical flow cytometry. Genomic DNA was isolated from each sorted fraction and quantified by UV absorbance on a Nanodrop 2000c.

In this chain, TRBV6-1 is recombined with TRBJ1-3; 7 bases in the junction line up with TRBD1. This TCR derives from a woman aged 25 to 45 in good health. The material sequenced was naive CD4+ T cells sorted from blood. According to the study, the label for this sample's cell subset or site signals: CD45RA+ positively selected. The DNA sequence is as follows: TGTGCCAGCGACAGGGTCCACTCTGGAAACACCATATATTTT. Its amino acids are CASDRVHSGNTIYF.